This is a list of T cell receptor beta chains from one sample in a study of long-term antiretroviral therapy in people with HIV. The protocol was immunoSEQ multiplex PCR, while the TCRdb copy is restricted to in-frame clones and leaves out a portion. The table has 15,000 to 20,000 clones, around 78% seen once. The sample here was unsorted PBMCs, taken at the start of antiretroviral therapy, before treatment. Receptors were obtained from a woman aged 40 to 55 with HIV. The CDR3 runs from the conserved cysteine through the conserved F or W. The order of the fields is J gene, clone size, D gene, V gene, CDR3 length, CDR3 DNA, CDR3 protein. A D gene is named only where the DNA matches it firmly. Clone size is given for some rows only: seen once, a few or many times, or a class if the clone is expanded.

TRBJ2-1 NA TRBD2 TRBV5-6 16 TGTGCCAGCAGCTTGGATAGCGGGGGGCTGAACAATGAGCAGTTCTTC CASSLDSGGLNNEQFF
TRBJ1-2 NA NA TRBV28 17 TGTGCCAGCAGTATCCTTGCCCTCACAGGTCGGCGAGGGGGCTACACCTTC CASSILALTGRRGGYTF
TRBJ1-3 NA NA TRBV18 16 TGTGCCAGCTCACCGGATACAGGCTTCTCTGGAAACACCATATATTTT CASSPDTGFSGNTIYF
TRBJ1-2 NA NA TRBV7-2 15 TGTGCCAGCAGCCCCGGACAACCCCAGTCGTATGGCTACACCTTC CASSPGQPQSYGYTF
TRBJ2-2 few NA TRBV4-1 14 TGCGCCAGCAGCAGGACTGAGAACACCGGGGAGCTGTTTTTT CASSRTENTGELFF
TRBJ2-1 NA NA TRBV6-6 14 TGTGCCAGCACCCTAGACTATCTTTACAGTGAGCAGTTCTTC CASTLDYLYSEQFF
TRBJ2-3 NA TRBD2 TRBV27 18 TGTGCCAGCGCGTTAACAAAAACGGGACTAGCGGGGCCCGATACGCAGTATTTT CASALTKTGLAGPDTQYF
TRBJ2-2 NA TRBD1 TRBV27 16 TGTGCCAGCAGTCCCACAGGGGCAGGGAACACCGGGGAGCTGTTTTTT CASSPTGAGNTGELFF
TRBJ1-2 few NA TRBV9 15 TGTGCCAGCAGCGTAGTTCCATTCTCGGGCTATGGCTACACCTTC CASSVVPFSGYGYTF
TRBJ2-1 NA TRBD2 TRBV7-6 14 TGTGCCAGCAGCTCCGGGGGGGCCCGGAATGAGCAGTTCTTC CASSSGGARNEQFF
TRBJ2-1 NA TRBD1 TRBV19 12 TGTGCCAGTAGTACGGGACAGGGGATGGCGTTCTTC CASSTGQGMAFF
TRBJ1-4 few NA TRBV28 14 TGTGCCAGCAGTTTAGAGAGGGGTAATGAAAAACTGTTTTTT CASSLERGNEKLFF
TRBJ2-1 NA NA TRBV9 17 TGTGCCAGCAGCGTAGAAAGTTCCGGGACATCTGACAATGAGCAGTTCTTC CASSVESSGTSDNEQFF
TRBJ1-2 NA NA TRBV29-1 12 TGCAGCGTCGCCAATCTAAGGGACGGCTACACCTTC CSVANLRDGYTF
TRBJ2-1 NA TRBD1 TRBV6-4 14 TGTGCCAGCAGTGTCTGGACAGGGTTTAATGAGCAGTTCTTC CASSVWTGFNEQFF
TRBJ1-5 NA TRBD1 TRBV19 16 TGTGCCAGCTCACTAAAACCAGGGGGGTGGGATCAGCCCCAGCATTTT CASSLKPGGWDQPQHF
TRBJ1-2 NA NA TRBV11-2 13 TGTGCCAGCAGCTCGACCGGCGGATATGGCTACACCTTC CASSSTGGYGYTF
TRBJ1-4 NA TRBD1 TRBV7-9 13 TGTGCCAGCAGCCTGTGGACAGGTGAAAAACTGTTTTTT CASSLWTGEKLFF
TRBJ2-7 NA NA TRBV6-1 14 TGTGCCAGCAGTGAACTCTTCAGCACCTACGAGCAGTACTTC CASSELFSTYEQYF
TRBJ1-2 NA NA TRBV25-1 12 TGTGCCAGCACGGACCCCGGCCATGGCTACACCTTC CASTDPGHGYTF
TRBJ1-2 NA NA TRBV28 15 TGTGCCAGCAGTTTAAGAGCTACATTCCTGGGTGGCTACACCTTC CASSLRATFLGGYTF
TRBJ1-1 NA TRBD1 TRBV27 15 TGTGCCAGCAGACAACAGGGGGCGCGGGGCACTGAAGCTTTCTTT CASRQQGARGTEAFF
TRBJ2-7 NA TRBD1 TRBV27 15 TGTGCCAGCAGTTTACGGGACAGGGTTTCCTACGAGCAGTACTTC CASSLRDRVSYEQYF
TRBJ2-6 few NA TRBV4-3 14 TGCGCCAGCAGCCAAGAAGGTCGGTCCGCCGTCCTGACTTTC CASSQEGRSAVLTF
TRBJ1-2 NA TRBD1 TRBV28 15 TGTGCCAGCAGTTTACTTCGACAGGGGGTCAATGGCTACACCTTC CASSLLRQGVNGYTF
TRBJ2-2 NA NA TRBV6-5 16 TGTGCCAGCAGTTACTTAGAGGGGACTTACACCGGGGAGCTGTTTTTT CASSYLEGTYTGELFF
TRBJ2-7 few NA TRBV19 15 TGTGCCAGTAGTCGCGCCGGGACGGCCTCTTACGAGCAGTACTTC CASSRAGTASYEQYF
TRBJ2-2 NA TRBD1 TRBV7-2 17 TGTGCCAGCAGCTTAATGGTCGGGACAGACACCACCGGGGAGCTGTTTTTT CASSLMVGTDTTGELFF
TRBJ1-2 NA NA TRBV14 13 TGTGCCAGCAGCCAGACCTCAGGGTCTGGCTACACCTTC CASSQTSGSGYTF
TRBJ2-7 NA TRBD1 TRBV7-2 16 TGTGCCAGCAGCTCCAGCCGATGGGACAGGGTTTACGAGCAGTACTTC CASSSSRWDRVYEQYF
TRBJ2-7 few TRBD1 TRBV6-6 13 TGTGCCAGCAGTTACACGACAGGGGACGAGCAGTACTTC CASSYTTGDEQYF
TRBJ2-7 NA NA TRBV18 13 TGTGCCAGCTCACCACGGGACGGGAACGAGCAGTACTTC CASSPRDGNEQYF
TRBJ1-2 medium-sized NA TRBV9 12 TGTGCCAGCAAGGGTCAGAGCTATGGCTACACCTTC CASKGQSYGYTF
TRBJ1-6 NA NA TRBV30 12 TGTGCCTGGAGTGTACATAATTCACCCCTCCACTTT CAWSVHNSPLHF
TRBJ1-1 NA NA TRBV18 17 TGTGCCAGCTCACCACGGAGGGTAGGGTATGAGAACACTGAAGCTTTCTTT CASSPRRVGYENTEAFF
TRBJ1-5 NA NA TRBV30 17 TGTGCCTGGAGTCCGCCGCGGTGGGGCAGGACGGATCAGCCCCAGCATTTT CAWSPPRWGRTDQPQHF
TRBJ1-6 NA NA TRBV28 16 TGTGCCAGCAGTTTAGCCCGTTCTCGAGGTAATTCACCCCTCCACTTT CASSLARSRGNSPLHF
TRBJ1-2 NA NA TRBV10-3 19 TGTGCCATCAGTGAGTTAACCTACCGCCGGGACACCTCCCACTATGGCTACACCTTC CAISELTYRRDTSHYGYTF
TRBJ2-1 once NA TRBV9 15 TGTGCCAGCAGCGTAGGGGGTCGGGGCTACAATGAGCAGTTCTTC CASSVGGRGYNEQFF
TRBJ1-2 few TRBD1 TRBV6-5 14 TGTGCCAGCAGTCCCTACGCAGGGGGAAGAGGCTACACCTTC CASSPYAGGRGYTF
TRBJ1-5 NA NA TRBV15 13 TGTGCCACCAGGGAAGGGGGCAATCAGCCCCAGCATTTT CATREGGNQPQHF
TRBJ2-2 NA NA TRBV5-4 15 TGTGCCAGCAGCTTCTCCGGGGTGAACACCGGGGAGCTGTTTTTT CASSFSGVNTGELFF
TRBJ1-2 NA NA TRBV5-6 16 TGTGCCAGCAGCTTGCGAGGGACCGGCGCTAACTATGGCTACACCTTC CASSLRGTGANYGYTF
TRBJ2-1 NA TRBD2 TRBV7-8 18 TGTGCCAGCAGCCCAGGTTGGAGGCGGGGGGGCTCCTACAATGAGCAGTTCTTC CASSPGWRRGGSYNEQFF
TRBJ1-1 NA NA TRBV7-6 11 TGTGCCAGCAGCCACGGGGAAGGAGCTTACTTT CASSHGEGAYF
TRBJ2-1 NA TRBD1 TRBV2 18 TGTGCCAGCTGGACCGTCGAATTCGGGACAGGGGCTTCATATGAGCAGTTCTTC CASWTVEFGTGASYEQFF
TRBJ1-2 few NA TRBV4-2 16 TGTGCCAGCAGCCAACAAGACAGCCGCCGGGTAAGGGGCTACACCTTC CASSQQDSRRVRGYTF
TRBJ2-3 NA NA TRBV9 15 TGTGCCAGCAGCGTAGGCGGGACAGCAACAGATACGCAGTATTTT CASSVGGTATDTQYF
TRBJ2-7 few NA TRBV19 14 TGTGCCAGTAGTATGCAGCACTTCTCCTACGAGCAGTACTTC CASSMQHFSYEQYF
TRBJ2-7 NA TRBD2 TRBV5-1 15 TGCGCCAGCAGCCCCTCGGGACTAAGTCCCTACGAGCAGTACTTC CASSPSGLSPYEQYF
TRBJ2-5 NA NA TRBV11-2 16 TGTGCCAGCAGCTTTCCCACCGGGACACGACAAGAGACCCAGTACTTC CASSFPTGTRQETQYF
TRBJ2-4 NA TRBD1 TRBV2 15 TGTGCCAGCAGTGAAGTATGGGACAGCAAAAACATTCAGTACTTC CASSEVWDSKNIQYF
TRBJ2-7 NA NA TRBV7-2 13 TGTGCCAGCAGCCCTCCTTCGGTTTACGAGCAGTACTTC CASSPPSVYEQYF
TRBJ2-2 NA TRBD1 TRBV5-1 14 TGCGCCAGCAGTCCGGGACAGGGCACCGGGGAGCTGTTTTTT CASSPGQGTGELFF
TRBJ2-1 NA NA TRBV27 14 TGTGCCAGCAGTACCCTGAATCTTTACAATGAGCAGTTCTTC CASSTLNLYNEQFF
TRBJ1-6 NA NA TRBV7-3 14 TGTGCCAGCAGCTTCGGGGCAAGGTCTTCACCCCTCCACTTT CASSFGARSSPLHF
TRBJ1-2 NA NA TRBV19 13 TGTGCCAGTTCCCTAATGGGGAACTATGGCTACACCTTC CASSLMGNYGYTF
TRBJ1-3 NA TRBD1 TRBV7-9 14 TGTGCCAGCAGCCTTGGGACAGGTCTGAACACCATATATTTT CASSLGTGLNTIYF